This passage covers 23 T cell receptor beta chains from one sample sequenced in a study of cytomegalovirus exposure and HLA in healthy donors. Researchers ran the PCR with 60 Vbeta and 13 Jbeta primers. This table comes from immunoSEQ multiplex PCR, and its TCRdb copy is limited to in-frame clones, with some not included. The repertoire holds around 150,000 clones, 70% to 80% seen once, with approximately 6.2% in the top ten. The source material was PBMCs. The source is a man aged 40-50 years in good health and CMV-seropositive.

This clone was found a few times. This sequence joins TRBV7-8 and TRBJ1-1; a weak D match, TRBD1 (6 bases). V lost 5 bases and J 3 bases, leaving 13 bases between the germline ends. The CDR3 consists of 14 residues. Germline V gene data show CDR1 as SGHVS and CDR2 as FQNEAQ. CDR3 protein: CASSRSQGHTEAFF. Written as DNA, the CDR3 is TGTGCCAGCAGCCGAAGCCAGGGGCACACTGAAGCTTTCTTT.

This clone was found a few times. The chain has TRBV2 and TRBJ1-1, with D uncertain. CDR1 SNHLY and CDR2 FYNNEI come from the germline V gene. CDR3 size: 12 residues. The V end lost 7 bases, the J end lost 8 bases, and 14 bases lay between the germline ends. The CDR3 DNA sequence: TGTGCCAGCAACGGCGGAAACCTAGAAGCTTTCTTT. Its protein product is CASNGGNLEAFF.

The chain employs TRBV11-3 and TRBJ2-1; perhaps TRBD1 as D (5 bases). The length of the CDR3 is 15 residues. Germline assignment: CDR1 SGHNT and CDR2 YENEEA. The germline V and J ends were trimmed by 5 bases and 5 bases, with 16 bases remaining between them. This CDR3 reads CASSPGNQVNNEQFF. CDR3 sequence (DNA): TGTGCCAGCAGCCCAGGGAACCAGGTCAACAATGAGCAGTTCTTC.

This clone was recorded only once. In DNA, the CDR3 is TGTGCCAGCAGCTACCCGGGACAGGGGGCAGACGAGCAGTACTTC. Translated, it gives CASSYPGQGADEQYF. The V gene is TRBV5-4, the J gene TRBJ2-7; 12 bases agree with TRBD1. CDR3 size: 15 residues. From germline, CDR1 is SGHNT and CDR2 YYREEE (reference sequence). After removal of 3 bases from V and 5 bases from J, the junction contained 6 bases not matched to a gene.

The chain joins TRBV6-1 to TRBJ2-5; D is perhaps TRBD2 (6 bases). The CDR3 length is 15 residues. The V end lost 7 bases, the J end lost 4 bases, and 19 bases lay between the germline ends. The germline gives CDR1 MNHNS, CDR2 SASEGT. The CDR3 here is CASKSRREWGETQYF. The CDR3, as DNA: TGTGCCAGCAAGAGCCGACGGGAGTGGGGAGAGACCCAGTACTTC.

This clone was seen only once. The rearrangement joins TRBV6-1 to TRBJ2-7; TRBD2 might be the D (6 bases). The germline gives CDR1 MNHNS, CDR2 SASEGT. V gave up 10 bases and J gave up 2 bases, with 18 bases separating them. The CDR3 has 14 residues. The CDR3 protein is CAIGSVWTTYEQYF. The CDR3 coding sequence is TGTGCCATCGGGAGTGTGTGGACTACCTACGAGCAGTACTTC.

The CDR3 region is CASSIRTSGRPEQYF. CDR3 nucleotide sequence: TGTGCCAGCAGCATCCGGACTAGCGGGAGACCCGAGCAGTACTTC. The V gene is TRBV28, the J gene TRBJ2-5, with 13 positions matching TRBD2. TRBJ2-7 explains the end of the DNA better; the J call may be wrong. CDR1 and CDR2 from the germline V gene are MDHEN and SYDVKM. There are 15 residues in the CDR3.

This clone was seen a few times. The V and J genes are TRBV9 and TRBJ1-6; D not certain. V lost 0 bases and J 10 bases, leaving 5 bases between the germline ends. The CDR3 length is 12 residues. Germline CDR1 and CDR2: SGDLS and YYNGEE. CDR3: CASSVAGSPLHF. The CDR3 region has the DNA TGTGCCAGCAGCGTAGCGGGGTCACCCCTCCACTTT.

The V and J genes are TRBV7-2 and TRBJ1-4, with D unresolved. Germline V lookup: CDR1 SGHTA, CDR2 FQGNSA. The CDR3 consists of 14 residues. V shed 5 bases and J shed 0 bases, with 7 bases lying between them. This CDR3 reads CASSRQATNEKLFF. CDR3 bases: TGTGCCAGCAGCCGACAAGCAACTAATGAAAAACTGTTTTTT.

The chain combines TRBV27 with TRBJ2-1; 11 nucleotides align to TRBD1. V trimming: 5 bases; J trimming: 4 bases; junction bases outside the gene matches: 4. CDR3 length: 15 amino acids. Germline V gene sequence: CDR1 MNHEY, CDR2 SMNVEV (reference sequence). The CDR3 here is CASSPGTGGYNEQFF. The CDR3 bases are TGTGCCAGCAGTCCTGGGACAGGGGGTTACAATGAGCAGTTCTTC.

V is TRBV5-8 and J is TRBJ1-1, with TRBD1 as a possible D gene (5 bases). V was trimmed by 0 bases and J by 11 bases, leaving 23 bases between them. The CDR3 sequence is 16 residues long. Germline V lookup: CDR1 SGHTS, CDR2 YDEGEE. In nucleotides, the CDR3 is TGTGCCAGCAGCTTGGCCGGCAGTTGGGGCTTCGGGAGGGCTTTCTTT. Translated, it gives CASSLAGSWGFGRAFF. Looking up the rest from reference TRBV5-8 and TRBJ1-1 gives the full variable domain: EAGVTQSPTHLIKTRGQQATLRCSPISGHTSVYWYQQALGLGLQFLLWYDEGEERNRGNFPPRFSGRQFPNYSSELNVNALELEDSALYLCASSLAGSWGFGRAFFGQGTRLTVV.

V usage is TRBV18 and J usage is TRBJ2-5; tentative D call: TRBD1 (6 bases). V lost 3 bases and J lost 2, with 13 bases in between. In germline, CDR1 is KGHSH, CDR2 LQKENI. This CDR3 has 15 amino acids. The CDR3 reads CASSPVIDRQETQYF. The CDR3 DNA reads as TGTGCCAGCTCACCGGTCATAGACAGGCAAGAGACCCAGTACTTC. Complete variable domain (other parts from reference TRBV18 and TRBJ2-5): NAGVMQNPRHLVRRRGQEARLRCSPMKGHSHVYWYRQLPEEGLKFMVYLQKENIIDESGMPKERFSAEFPKEGPSILRIQQVVRGDSAAYFCASSPVIDRQETQYFGPGTRLLVL.

The genes are TRBV5-1 and TRBJ1-5; TRBD1 matches at 7 bases. Germline V gene sequence: CDR1 SGHRS, CDR2 YFSETQ. Trimming took 4 bases from V and 2 from J; bases not matched to a gene: 6. This CDR3 has 15 amino acids. The CDR3 sequence: CASSEGGTGNQPQHF. Written as DNA, the CDR3 is TGCGCCAGCAGCGAAGGTGGGACAGGCAATCAGCCCCAGCATTTT.

CDR3 in DNA: TGTGCCAGCAGCGAGGCTGTAGCGGGAGGAGCCTACAATGAGCAGTTCTTC. Amino acid sequence: CASSEAVAGGAYNEQFF. The chain employs TRBV9 and TRBJ2-1, with 10 bases lining up with TRBD2. Per the germline V gene, CDR1 is SGDLS and CDR2 is YYNGEE. Trimming cost V 3 bases and J 2 bases; bases outside gene matches: 8. The CDR3 is made up of 17 amino acids.

This clone was detected only a few times. The chain joins TRBV10-3 to TRBJ2-2, with TRBD2 as a possible D gene (6 bases). The CDR3 extends over 15 amino acids. Germline CDR1 and CDR2: ENHRY and SYGVKD. The germline V and J ends were trimmed by 4 bases and 0 bases, with 9 bases remaining between them. CDR3 in DNA: TGTGCCATCAGTGCCAGCGGGTCGAACACCGGGGAGCTGTTTTTT. Protein sequence: CAISASGSNTGELFF.

The CDR3 is CASSYSGWGQGYEQYF. CDR3 nucleotides: TGTGCCAGCAGTTACTCCGGTTGGGGACAGGGTTACGAGCAGTACTTC. This rearrangement joins TRBV6-5 to TRBJ2-7, with 9 positions matching TRBD1. With 0 bases clipped from V and 4 bases from J, the junction kept 7 bases outside the gene matches. The CDR3 length is 16 residues. Germline V gene data show CDR1 as MNHEY and CDR2 as SVGAGI.

This clone appeared a single time. The rearrangement uses TRBV7-2 and TRBJ1-3, with unresolved D. This CDR3 spans 14 amino acids. The germline V and J ends were trimmed by 4 bases and 0 bases, with 7 bases remaining between them. Germline V gives CDR1 SGHTA, CDR2 FQGNSA. CDR3 sequence: CASSYSNSGNTIYF. CDR3 nucleotides: TGTGCCAGCAGCTACAGTAACTCTGGAAACACCATATATTTT.

The chain recombines TRBV6-6 with TRBJ1-1; D possibly corresponds to TRBD1 (6 bases). The CDR3 consists of 15 residues. CDR1 and CDR2 (germline): MNHNY, SVGAGI (reference sequence). Trimming shortened V by 2 bases and J by 2 bases, and 12 bases separated the two germline ends. The CDR3 DNA is TGTGCCAGCAGTTACACCCTACAGGGAAACACTGAAGCTTTCTTT. Its protein product is CASSYTLQGNTEAFF.

The chain carries TRBV18 and TRBJ1-2; TRBD1 aligns across 7 bases. Germline CDR1 KGHSH, CDR2 LQKENI. V lost 3 bases to trimming and J lost 8 bases; unmatched junction nucleotides: 6. This CDR3 is built from 13 residues. CDR3 protein: CASSPQGVRGYTF. CDR3 DNA sequence: TGTGCCAGCTCACCGCAGGGGGTCCGGGGCTACACCTTC.

The DNA of the CDR3 is TGTGCCAGCAGTTTATGGGGGGGACGGAACACCGGGGAGCTGTTTTTT. Its protein is CASSLWGGRNTGELFF. This chain connects TRBV28 to TRBJ2-2; TRBD2 might be the D (6 bases). Trimming removed 0 bases from V and 1 base from J, with 9 bases in between. The CDR3 has 16 residues. Germline V lookup: CDR1 MDHEN, CDR2 SYDVKM.

The rearrangement links TRBV30 to TRBJ2-7; possibly TRBD1 for D (6 bases). Germline V gene lookup returns CDR1 GTSNPN and CDR2 SVGIG (reference sequence). CDR3 length: 12 amino acids. With 7 bases removed from V and 3 bases from J, the gap between germline ends came to 13 bases. CDR3 amino acids: CASGLGGYEQYF. DNA for the CDR3: TGTGCCTCCGGCCTAGGGGGCTACGAGCAGTACTTC.

Notes on this clone: The final CDR3 position lacks the conserved phenylalanine or tryptophan, pointing to a likely read error. The V and J genes are TRBV18 and TRBJ1-1, with D hard to call. Germline CDR1 KGHSH, CDR2 LQKENI. This CDR3 contains 16 residues. V was trimmed by 2 bases and J by 2 bases, leaving 15 bases between them. The CDR3 region is CASSPAGTVLNTEAFL. CDR3 in DNA: TGTGCCAGCTCACCAGCAGGAACAGTGCTCAACACTGAAGCTTTCCTT.

This clone was recorded only once. V gene TRBV14 combines with J gene TRBJ2-7; TRBD1 matches at 8 bases. This CDR3 spans 17 amino acids. Germline V lookup: CDR1 SGHDN, CDR2 FVKESK. Trimming at V came to 2 bases and at J to 1 base, leaving 10 bases not matched to a gene. CDR3 sequence reads: CASSQHRGVLGSYEQYF. The CDR3 region has the DNA TGTGCCAGCAGCCAACACAGGGGGGTTTTAGGATCCTACGAGCAGTACTTC.